Sequencing of this T cell receptor beta chain was carried out in a study of blood T cell repertoires in COVID-19. The CDR3 sequence is 15 residues long. The germline V gene encodes CDR1 SEHNR and CDR2 FQNEAQ (reference sequence). V gave up 0 bases and J gave up 5 bases; unmatched junction bases: 2. TCRdb keeps only in-frame clones here, not all; method: immunoSEQ multiplex PCR. In the table there are about 41,000 clones, around nine tenths of which are singletons. This clone was recorded a few times. The receptor was isolated from a man aged 40-49 years with COVID-19, enrolled during active disease. The sequenced sample was peripheral blood. The gene calls are TRBV7-9 and TRBJ1-3; 9 positions match TRBD1. In DNA, the CDR3 is TGTGCCAGCAGCTTAGCGGGGACAGGGAGAAACACCATATATTTT. Protein: CASSLAGTGRNTIYF.